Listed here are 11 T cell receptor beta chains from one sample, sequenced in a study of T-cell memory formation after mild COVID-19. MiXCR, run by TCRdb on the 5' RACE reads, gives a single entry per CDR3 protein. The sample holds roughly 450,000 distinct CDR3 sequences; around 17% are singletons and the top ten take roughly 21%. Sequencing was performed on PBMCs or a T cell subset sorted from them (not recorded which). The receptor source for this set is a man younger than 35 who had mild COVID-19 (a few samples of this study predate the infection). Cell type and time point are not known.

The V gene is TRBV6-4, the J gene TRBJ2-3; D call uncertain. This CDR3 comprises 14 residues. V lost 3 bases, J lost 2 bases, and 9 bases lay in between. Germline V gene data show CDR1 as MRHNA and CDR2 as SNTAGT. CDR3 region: CASSELYSTDTQYF. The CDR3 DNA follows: TGTGCCAGCAGTGAGCTGTATTCCACAGATACGCAGTATTTT.

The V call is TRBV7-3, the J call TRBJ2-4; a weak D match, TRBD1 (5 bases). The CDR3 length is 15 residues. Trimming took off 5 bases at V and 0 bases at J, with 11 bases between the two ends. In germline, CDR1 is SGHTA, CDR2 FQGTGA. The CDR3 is CASSPIRGAKNIQYF. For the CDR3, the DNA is TGTGCCAGCAGCCCTATAAGGGGAGCCAAAAACATTCAGTACTTC.

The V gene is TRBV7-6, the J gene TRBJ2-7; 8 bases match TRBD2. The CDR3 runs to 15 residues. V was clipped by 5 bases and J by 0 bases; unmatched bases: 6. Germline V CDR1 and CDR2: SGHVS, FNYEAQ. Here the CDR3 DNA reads TGTGCCAGCAGCCCCGGGGGGGGCAGCTCCTACGAGCAGTACGTC. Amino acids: CASSPGGGSSYEQYV.

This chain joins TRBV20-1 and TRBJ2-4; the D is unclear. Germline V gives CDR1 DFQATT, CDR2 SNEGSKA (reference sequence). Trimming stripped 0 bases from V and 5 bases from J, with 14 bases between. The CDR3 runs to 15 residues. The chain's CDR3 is CSARDRYRFQNIQYF. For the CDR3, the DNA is TGCAGTGCTAGAGATCGGTATAGGTTCCAAAACATTCAGTACTTC.

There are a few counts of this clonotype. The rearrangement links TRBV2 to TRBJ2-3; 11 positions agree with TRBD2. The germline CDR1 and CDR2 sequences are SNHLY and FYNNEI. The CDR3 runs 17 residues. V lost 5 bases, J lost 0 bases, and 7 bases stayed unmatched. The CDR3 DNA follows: TGTGCCAGCAGTAAATTTAGCGGGGGGGCTAGCACAGATACGCAGTATTTT. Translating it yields CASSKFSGGASTDTQYF.

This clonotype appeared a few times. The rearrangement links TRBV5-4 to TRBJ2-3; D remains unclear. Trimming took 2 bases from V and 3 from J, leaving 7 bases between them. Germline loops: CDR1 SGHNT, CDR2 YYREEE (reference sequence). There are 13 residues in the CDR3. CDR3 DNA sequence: TGTGCCAGCAGCTTTGAGGAAACAGATACGCAGTATTTT. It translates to CASSFEETDTQYF. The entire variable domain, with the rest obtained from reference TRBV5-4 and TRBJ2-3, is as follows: ETGVTQSPTHLIKTRGQQVTLRCSSQSGHNTVSWYQQALGQGPQFIFQYYREEENGRGNFPPRFSGLQFPNYSSELNVNALELDDSALYLCASSFEETDTQYFGPGTRLTVL.

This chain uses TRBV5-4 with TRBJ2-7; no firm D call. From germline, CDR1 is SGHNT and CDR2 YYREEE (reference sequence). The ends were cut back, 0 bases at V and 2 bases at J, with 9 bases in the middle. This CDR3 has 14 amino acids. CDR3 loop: CASSLDGWPYEQYV. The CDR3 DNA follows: TGTGCCAGCAGCTTGGATGGCTGGCCCTACGAGCAGTACGTC.

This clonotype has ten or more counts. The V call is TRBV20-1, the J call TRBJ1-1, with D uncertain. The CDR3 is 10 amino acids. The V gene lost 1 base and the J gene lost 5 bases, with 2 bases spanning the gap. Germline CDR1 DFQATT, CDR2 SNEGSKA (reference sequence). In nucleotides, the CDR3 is TGCAGTGCTAGAGGTACTGAAGCTTTCTTT. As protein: CSARGTEAFF.

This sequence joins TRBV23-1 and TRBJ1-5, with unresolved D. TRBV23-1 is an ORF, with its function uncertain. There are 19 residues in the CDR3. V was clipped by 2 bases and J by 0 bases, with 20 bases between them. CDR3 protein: CASSQSRQSNQYSNQPQHF. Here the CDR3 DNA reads TGCGCCAGCAGTCAAAGTCGGCAGTCGAACCAATATAGCAATCAGCCCCAGCATTTT.

The CDR3 nucleotides read TGTGCCAGCAGTTTATCACAGCCTCTGAACTATGGCTACACCTTC. Translating gives CASSLSQPLNYGYTF. The V and J genes are TRBV27 and TRBJ1-2; D gene uncertain. CDR3 length: 15 amino acids. Germline CDR1 is MNHEY and CDR2 is SMNVEV (reference sequence). The ends were cut back, 0 bases at V and 2 bases at J, with 10 bases in the middle.

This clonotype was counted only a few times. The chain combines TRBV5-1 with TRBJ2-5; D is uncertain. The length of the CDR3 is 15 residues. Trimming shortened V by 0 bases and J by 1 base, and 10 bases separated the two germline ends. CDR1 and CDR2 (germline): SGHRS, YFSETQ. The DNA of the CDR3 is TGCGCCAGCAGCTTGGCAGTGGGCACCCAAGAGACCCAGTACTTC. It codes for CASSLAVGTQETQYF.